These 14 T cell receptor beta chains were all obtained from the same sample, sequenced in a study of regulatory T cells in long-lasting Graves disease. The time point is: persistent/refractory GD, antithyroid drugs over 5 years with positive TRAb. Preparation of the TCR library used RNA extracted from PBMCs. To make TCR beta libraries, researchers used iRepertoire HTBI primers and Arm-PCR of CDR3 regions. TCRdb independently ran MiXCR on the multiplex PCR reads; one entry per CDR3 protein. The profile shows 700,000 or so distinct CDR3 sequences, around 30% of them singletons. The specimen comprised peripheral blood mononuclear cells (PBMCs), sampled when the disease was refractory, from a patient treated with antithyroid drugs. The source is a female donor with Graves disease.

This clonotype came up a few times. The V and J genes are TRBV9 and TRBJ2-7, with 7 bases aligning to TRBD2. Germline loops: CDR1 SGDLS, CDR2 YYNGEE. The CDR3 covers 15 residues. J lost 2 bases, V lost 0 bases, and 5 bases had no gene match. CDR3 bases: TGTGCCAGCAGCGTAGAAGGCGGGAGAGCCTACGAGCAGTACTTC. Its protein product is CASSVEGGRAYEQYF.

The chain couples TRBV3-1 to TRBJ2-7; 10 bases map to TRBD2. The CDR3 totals 13 residues. Looked up from germline, CDR1 is LGHDT and CDR2 is YNNKEL (reference sequence). With V trimmed by 5 bases and J by 6 bases, 4 bases remained unmatched. In DNA, the CDR3 is TGTGCCAGCAGCGATACTAGCGGGACCGAGCAGTACTTC. This translates into CASSDTSGTEQYF.

The V and J genes are TRBV28 and TRBJ1-5; D tentatively reads TRBD1 or TRBD2 (7 bases each). With the DNA end fitting TRBJ2-3 better, the J assignment may be wrong. Germline lookup yields CDR1 MDHEN and CDR2 SYDVKM. The length of the CDR3 is 16 residues. The CDR3 bases are TGTGCCAGCAGTTACCCACGACAGGGAGGGGATCAGCCCCAGTATTTT. Its protein product is CASSYPRQGGDQPQYF.

The rearrangement uses TRBV12-3 or TRBV12-4 and TRBJ1-5, with D possibly TRBD1 on 5 matching bases. This CDR3 region has 16 residues. The germline V and J ends were trimmed by 3 bases and 0 bases, with 12 bases remaining between them. The CDR3 coding sequence is TGTGCCAGCAGTTTTTTGACAGACTATAGCAATCAGCCCCAGCATTTT. This encodes CASSFLTDYSNQPQHF.

This chain connects TRBV5-1 to TRBJ2-6; D is unresolved. This CDR3 comprises 14 residues. The germline CDR1 and CDR2 sequences are SGHRS and YFSETQ. Trimming pared 0 bases from V and 6 bases from J, leaving 7 bases between. CDR3 nucleotides: TGCGCCAGCAGCTTGGTCACTGCGGCCAACGTCCTGACTTTC. Amino acid sequence: CASSLVTAANVLTF.

This clonotype was counted many times. V usage is TRBV2 and J usage is TRBJ1-2, with D unclear. Trimming left V 6 bases short and J 7 bases short, with 9 bases between. Germline V gene sequence: CDR1 SNHLY, CDR2 FYNNEI. The length of the CDR3 is 11 residues. CDR3 amino acids: CASRVRGGYTF. In nucleotides, the CDR3 is TGTGCCAGCAGGGTTCGCGGTGGCTACACCTTC.

This clonotype was found many times. The chain employs TRBV12-3 or TRBV12-4 and TRBJ1-2; D gene uncertain. Trimming pared 4 bases from V and 8 bases from J, leaving 8 bases between. This CDR3 spans 11 amino acids. CDR3 residues: CASSYGRGYTF. The CDR3 DNA is TGTGCCAGCAGTTATGGCCGGGGCTACACCTTC.

Many counts were recorded for this clonotype. Germline is not matched at one junction end, which may reflect a read error. V and J are TRBV28 and TRBJ1-1, with a weak D call TRBD1 (5 bases). The length of the CDR3 is 15 residues. Germline CDR1 is MDHEN and CDR2 is SYDVKM. The CDR3 DNA sequence: TGTGCCAGCAGCACCCCGGGGACCCCATCCTCTGAAACTTTCTTT. It codes for CASSTPGTPSSETFF.

This clonotype showed up just a few times. This chain connects TRBV15 to TRBJ2-7; D is undetermined. The germline gives CDR1 LNHNV, CDR2 YYDKDF (reference sequence). This CDR3 region has 13 residues. Trimming shortened V by 3 bases and J by 6 bases, and 12 bases separated the two germline ends. The CDR3 coding sequence is TGTGCCACCAGCAGGGTGACTTCTTCCGAGCAGTACTTC. It specifies CATSRVTSSEQYF.

In its sample, this clonotype was seen many times. As DNA, the CDR3 is TGTGCCAGCAGCTTCACTGGAAACACCATATATTTT. It encodes CASSFTGNTIYF. V is TRBV7-9 and J is TRBJ1-3; unclear D gene. V was trimmed by 3 bases and J by 2 bases, leaving 2 bases between them. Germline V lookup: CDR1 SEHNR, CDR2 FQNEAQ (reference sequence). The CDR3 sequence is 12 residues long.

This chain connects TRBV12-3 or TRBV12-4 to TRBJ1-3; TRBD1 might be the D (5 bases). The CDR3 extends over 15 amino acids. V shed 6 bases and J shed 0 bases, with 12 bases lying between them. CDR3 amino acids: CASSMLGGSGNTIYF. DNA for the CDR3: TGTGCCAGCAGCATGTTGGGGGGCTCTGGAAACACCATATATTTT.

This clonotype has just one count. The CDR3 coding sequence is TGCAGCGTTGGCCCAGGGCTGGCCACTGAAGCTTTCTTT. It translates to CSVGPGLATEAFF. This chain joins TRBV29-1 and TRBJ1-1, with D tentatively TRBD1 (5 bases). The V and J ends lost 4 bases and 4 bases respectively, with 13 bases between them. This CDR3 region has 13 residues. The germline gives CDR1 SQVTM, CDR2 ANQGSEA.

The DNA of the CDR3 is TGTGCCAGCAGTTACCTCCGGGCGGGATCTGGAAACACCATATATTTT. It codes for CASSYLRAGSGNTIYF. J is TRBJ1-3 and V is TRBV6-2 or TRBV6-3; no reliable D call. Germline-derived CDR1 and CDR2 are MNHEY and SVGEGT. This CDR3 is built from 16 residues. V lost 2 bases and J 1 base, leaving 12 bases between the germline ends.

A single count supports this clonotype. CDR3 protein: CASSPRGGTTYEQYF. The CDR3 coding sequence is TGCGCCAGCAGCCCACGGGGGGGGACGACCTACGAGCAGTACTTC. This chain uses TRBV4-1 with TRBJ2-7, with TRBD2 identical over 8 bases. The CDR3 extends over 15 amino acids. Germline trimming cut 4 bases from V and 2 bases from J; bases unmatched to any gene: 7. Per the germline V gene, CDR1 is MGHRA and CDR2 is YSYEKL.